These 20 T cell receptor beta chains were all obtained from the same sample, sequenced in a study of T cells after yellow fever vaccination. Via MiXCR, TCRdb re-called the 5' RACE reads, giving one row per CDR3 protein. The sample lists some 240,000 distinct CDR3 sequences; around 3.5% were seen once. The sequences come from PBMCs, collected 15 days after the yellow fever booster vaccination. The source is a man aged 18 to 30 who received the YFV17D yellow fever vaccine.

This clonotype was seen many times. The rearrangement uses TRBV7-9 and TRBJ2-3; D may be TRBD2 (5 bases). With 5 bases removed from V and 9 bases from J, the gap between germline ends came to 18 bases. Germline V gene lookup returns CDR1 SEHNR and CDR2 FQNEAQ (reference sequence). The CDR3 consists of 14 residues. CDR3 in amino acids: CASSHDWVTGTQYF. The CDR3 DNA reads as TGTGCCAGCAGCCACGACTGGGTAACGGGAACGCAGTATTTT.

This clonotype was seen many times. The chain links TRBV20-1 to TRBJ2-3; 8 nucleotides align to TRBD1. The ends lost 3 bases at V and 0 bases at J; junction bases unmatched: 11. Germline CDR1 reads DFQATT; CDR2 reads SNEGSKA (reference sequence). This CDR3 is 17 amino acids long. This CDR3 reads CSARVSTGGTSTDTQYF. CDR3 coding DNA: TGCAGTGCTAGGGTCTCTACAGGGGGAACTAGCACAGATACGCAGTATTTT.

In its sample, this clonotype was seen many times. V is TRBV28 and J is TRBJ1-4; no clear D. The germline V gene encodes CDR1 MDHEN and CDR2 SYDVKM. The CDR3 contains 16 residues. Trimming took off 3 bases at V and 0 bases at J, with 11 bases between the two ends. Written as DNA, the CDR3 is TGTGCCAGCAGTTTGGGCGGTTATGCAACTAATGAAAAACTGTTTTTT. Its protein product is CASSLGGYATNEKLFF. The full variable domain, in which reference TRBV28 and TRBJ1-4 provide the parts outside the CDR3, is DVKVTQSSRYLVKRTGEKVFLECVQDMDHENMFWYRQDPGLGLRLIYFSYDVKMKEKGDIPEGYSVSREKKERFSLILESASTNQTSMYLCASSLGGYATNEKLFFGSGTQLSVL.

This clonotype was counted ten times or more. V gene TRBV9 combines with J gene TRBJ2-3; D is unclear. The CDR3 is 12 residues long. Germline lookup yields CDR1 SGDLS and CDR2 YYNGEE. Trimming took off 0 bases at V and 6 bases at J, with 5 bases between the two ends. The chain's CDR3 is CASSVAQDTQYF. The CDR3 DNA sequence: TGTGCCAGCAGCGTAGCCCAGGATACGCAGTATTTT.

The sample holds many counts of this clonotype. The CDR3 protein is CASSSSGTNYGYTF. The CDR3 nucleotides are TGCGCCAGCAGTTCTTCCGGGACGAACTATGGCTACACCTTC. V and J are TRBV5-1 and TRBJ1-2; maybe TRBD1 (5 bases). The CDR3 extends over 14 amino acids. Trimming took off 5 bases at V and 2 bases at J, with 13 bases between the two ends. Germline V lookup: CDR1 SGHRS, CDR2 YFSETQ. The whole variable domain, filled in from reference TRBV5-1 and TRBJ1-2, reads KAGVTQTPRYLIKTRGQQVTLSCSPISGHRSVSWYQQTPGQGLQFLFEYFSETQRNKGNFPGRFSGRQFSNSRSEMNVSTLELGDSALYLCASSSSGTNYGYTFGSGTRLTVV.

A few counts support this clonotype. The chain carries TRBV30 and TRBJ1-2, with a tentative D call TRBD1 (6 bases). The CDR3 is 15 residues long. The V and J ends lost 1 base and 5 bases respectively, with 17 bases between them. CDR1 is GTSNPN and CDR2 is SVGIG in the germline V gene (reference sequence). The CDR3 DNA sequence: TGTGCCTGGAGTGCTCAACCGGGGGCGTTGTATGGCTACACCTTC. Protein sequence: CAWSAQPGALYGYTF. The variable domain in full, with the rest retrieved from reference TRBV30 and TRBJ1-2, is SQTIHQWPATLVQPVGSPLSLECTVEGTSNPNLYWYRQAAGRGLQLLFYSVGIGQISSEVPQNLSASRPQDRQFILSSKKLLLSDSGFYLCAWSAQPGALYGYTFGSGTRLTVV.

At least ten counts were recorded for this clonotype. The chain has TRBV20-1 and TRBJ2-3; D unclear. The V end lost 1 base, the J end lost 1 base, and 9 bases lay between the germline ends. This CDR3 has 14 residues. The germline gives CDR1 DFQATT, CDR2 SNEGSKA (reference sequence). The CDR3 sequence is CSARAAGGTDTQYF. The CDR3 coding sequence is TGCAGTGCTAGAGCGGCAGGTGGCACAGATACGCAGTATTTT.

This clonotype came up many times. The rearrangement uses TRBV3-1 and TRBJ2-5, with TRBD1 matching over 7 bases. The V gene end was trimmed by 4 bases and the J gene end by 5 bases; junction bases not matched to a gene: 10. Germline-derived CDR1 and CDR2 are LGHDT and YNNKEL (reference sequence). The CDR3 contains 15 residues. CDR3 loop: CASSPGTELGETQYF. DNA of the CDR3: TGTGCCAGCAGCCCCGGGACAGAACTGGGGGAGACCCAGTACTTC.

This clonotype occurred many times. This chain links TRBV20-1 with TRBJ2-5, with 7 bases aligning to TRBD1. The germline V gene has CDR1 DFQATT and CDR2 SNEGSKA (reference sequence). Trimming removed 0 bases from V and 3 bases from J; junction bases left unmatched: 4. The CDR3 totals 14 residues. The CDR3 loop is CSARDYRGKETQYF. CDR3 sequence (DNA): TGCAGTGCTAGAGATTACAGGGGAAAAGAGACCCAGTACTTC.

This clonotype was seen at least ten times. This chain links TRBV7-2 with TRBJ2-3; unclear D gene. The CDR3 length is 12 residues. The V and J ends lost 5 bases and 2 bases respectively, with 5 bases between them. Per germline, CDR1 SGHTA and CDR2 FQGNSA. CDR3 residues: CASSPPTDTQYF. CDR3 DNA: TGTGCCAGCAGCCCACCCACAGATACGCAGTATTTT.

This clonotype was observed at least ten times. This chain links TRBV7-8 with TRBJ2-1, with TRBD2 identical over 7 bases. The germline CDR1 and CDR2 sequences are SGHVS and FQNEAQ. The V gene end was trimmed by 5 bases and the J gene end by 4 bases; junction bases not matched to a gene: 11. This CDR3 spans 16 amino acids. CDR3 in amino acids: CASSPITGGRYNEQFF. In DNA, the CDR3 is TGTGCCAGCAGCCCCATAACGGGGGGTAGGTACAATGAGCAGTTCTTC. Full variable domain (missing parts from reference TRBV7-8 and TRBJ2-1): GAGVSQSPRYKVAKRGQDVALRCDPISGHVSLFWYQQALGQGPEFLTYFQNEAQLDKSGLPSDRFFAERPEGSVSTLKIQRTQQEDSAVYLCASSPITGGRYNEQFFGPGTRLTVL.

V is TRBV6-5 and J is TRBJ1-3; tentative D call: TRBD1 (5 bases). Germline V gene data show CDR1 as MNHEY and CDR2 as SVGAGI. V lost 2 bases and J lost 8, with 16 bases in between. The CDR3 consists of 15 residues. The CDR3 nucleotides are TGTGCCAGCAGTTACGGGGCCAGCTCACGGGACACCATATATTTT. It encodes CASSYGASSRDTIYF.

This clonotype occurred many times. The gene calls are TRBV6-2 or TRBV6-3 and TRBJ1-5; 8 nucleotides line up with TRBD1. Trimming took 6 bases from V and 0 from J; bases not matched to a gene: 7. Germline CDR1 reads MNHEY; CDR2 reads SVGEGT. The CDR3 has 16 amino acids. CDR3 bases: TGTGCCAGCAGCCCCGGACAGGGCCCTAGCAATCAGCCCCAGCATTTT. It codes for CASSPGQGPSNQPQHF.

There are many counts of this clonotype. The rearrangement uses TRBV20-1 and TRBJ2-3; no clear D. V dropped 6 bases and J dropped 4 bases, with 20 bases sitting between them. CDR3 length: 15 amino acids. The germline gives CDR1 DFQATT, CDR2 SNEGSKA (reference sequence). CDR3: CSATHGPLSSDTQYF. Here the CDR3 DNA reads TGCAGTGCGACTCACGGTCCCCTGTCGTCAGATACGCAGTATTTT.

This clonotype was recorded many times. This chain joins TRBV5-1 and TRBJ2-1; 8 positions agree with TRBD2. The trim removed 0 bases at V and 12 bases at J, leaving 11 bases unmatched. The germline V gene has CDR1 SGHRS and CDR2 YFSETQ. CDR3 length: 15 amino acids. This CDR3 is CASSLDGGGTRAQFF. CDR3 sequence (DNA): TGCGCCAGCAGCTTGGATGGCGGGGGGACCCGGGCGCAGTTCTTC.

In its sample, this clonotype was seen many times. The chain uses TRBV6-2 or TRBV6-3 and TRBJ1-1; unclear D gene. The V end lost 2 bases, the J end lost 3 bases, and 7 bases lay between the germline ends. CDR1 and CDR2 from the germline V gene are MNHEY and SVGEGT. This CDR3 is 13 amino acids long. The CDR3 DNA sequence: TGTGCCAGCAGTTACGAGGAGGACACTGAAGCTTTCTTT. Amino acids: CASSYEEDTEAFF.

This clonotype was counted at least ten times. V is TRBV5-1 and J is TRBJ2-3, with 10 bases that match TRBD1. With 0 bases clipped from V and 5 bases from J, the junction kept 6 bases outside the gene matches. The CDR3 runs 16 residues. Germline lookup yields CDR1 SGHRS and CDR2 YFSETQ. The CDR3 DNA follows: TGCGCCAGCAGCTTGGTTGAGACAGGGGGCGAAGATACGCAGTATTTT. As protein: CASSLVETGGEDTQYF.

This clonotype has a count of ten or more. V gene TRBV7-2 combines with J gene TRBJ1-2, with 7 bases aligning to TRBD1. CDR3 length: 16 residues. The germline V gene has CDR1 SGHTA and CDR2 FQGNSA. Trimming took 6 bases from V and 6 from J; bases not matched to a gene: 16. As DNA, the CDR3 is TGTGCCAGCAGTAACAGGGGTGATGTAAGACTGAATGGCTACACCTTC. Protein product: CASSNRGDVRLNGYTF.

In this sample, this clonotype turned up many times. The chain has TRBV7-6 and TRBJ1-2, with TRBD1 as a possible D gene (6 bases). CDR1 is SGHVS, CDR2 FNYEAQ, per germline. CDR3 size: 16 residues. Trimming left V 5 bases short and J 4 bases short, with 20 bases between. The CDR3: CASSPQGRTRGYGYTF. Written as DNA, the CDR3 is TGTGCCAGCAGCCCCCAGGGACGGACCAGGGGCTATGGCTACACCTTC.

This clonotype was detected ten times or more. The chain links TRBV7-9 to TRBJ2-7, with a weak D call TRBD1 (6 bases). CDR1 and CDR2 (germline): SEHNR, FQNEAQ (reference sequence). The CDR3 consists of 13 residues. With 4 bases removed from V and 3 bases from J, the gap between germline ends came to 10 bases. In DNA form, the CDR3 reads TGTGCCAGCAGCTGGGACATCCGCTACGAGCAGTACTTC. It yields the protein CASSWDIRYEQYF.